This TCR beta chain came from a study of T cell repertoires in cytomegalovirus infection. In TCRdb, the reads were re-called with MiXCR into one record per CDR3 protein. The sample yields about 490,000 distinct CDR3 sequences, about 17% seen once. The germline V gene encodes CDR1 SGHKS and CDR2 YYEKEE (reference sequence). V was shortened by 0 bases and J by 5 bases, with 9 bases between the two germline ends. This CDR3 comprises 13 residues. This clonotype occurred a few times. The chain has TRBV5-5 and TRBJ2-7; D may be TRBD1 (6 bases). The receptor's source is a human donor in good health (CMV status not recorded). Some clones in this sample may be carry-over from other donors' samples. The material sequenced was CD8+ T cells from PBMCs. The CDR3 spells CASSLGGLDEQYF. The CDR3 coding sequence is TGTGCCAGCAGCTTGGGGGGGCTCGACGAGCAGTACTTC.